Presented here are 27 T cell receptor beta chains from one specimen sequenced in a study of T cell responses to AZD1222 COVID-19 vaccine. Produced via immunoSEQ multiplex PCR; TCRdb's table is partial and in-frame only. The sample lists more than 140,000 clones, about 87% occurring once. The material sequenced was peripheral blood, taken on day 0 of MenACWY control vaccination. The receptor set was obtained from an adult in good health.

This clone came up once. The chain employs TRBV11-3 and TRBJ2-1; D might be TRBD1 or TRBD2, each matching 5 bases. CDR3 length: 15 amino acids. CDR1 is SGHNT, CDR2 YENEEA, per germline. V was trimmed by 5 bases and J by 8 bases, leaving 19 bases between them. The CDR3 DNA sequence: TGTGCCAGCAGCCAACGGGACCACACCGCCCATGAGCAGTTCTTC. Encoded protein: CASSQRDHTAHEQFF.

This chain joins TRBV10-1 and TRBJ2-7; 8 bases fit TRBD2. In germline, CDR1 is WNHNN, CDR2 SYGVQD (reference sequence). The V segment lost 9 bases and the J segment 0 bases; nucleotides outside the gene matches: 13. CDR3 size: 16 residues. CDR3 sequence: CARSQGLADSSYEQYF. The CDR3 DNA reads TGCGCCAGGAGCCAAGGACTAGCCGACAGCTCCTACGAGCAGTACTTC.

This chain uses TRBV27 with TRBJ1-5; weak D call: TRBD1 (5 bases). The CDR3 is made up of 14 amino acids. The germline V and J ends were trimmed by 4 bases and 1 base, with 8 bases remaining between them. Germline V lookup: CDR1 MNHEY, CDR2 SMNVEV (reference sequence). CDR3 region: CASSSEGSNQPQHF. Written as DNA, the CDR3 is TGTGCCAGCAGTTCGGAGGGGAGCAATCAGCCCCAGCATTTT.

This rearrangement joins TRBV29-1 to TRBJ1-1, with unresolved D. The CDR3 spans 11 residues. Germline values: CDR1 SQVTM, CDR2 ANQGSEA. V shed 4 bases and J shed 8 bases, with 11 bases lying between them. The CDR3 DNA is TGCAGCGTTGCTGGGCAGGAGGAAGCTTTCTTT. Amino acid sequence: CSVAGQEEAFF.

The V call is TRBV27, the J call TRBJ2-3, with 10 positions matching TRBD2. From germline, CDR1 is MNHEY and CDR2 SMNVEV (reference sequence). CDR3 length equals 18 residues. V gave up 4 bases and J gave up 2 bases; unmatched junction bases: 12. The CDR3 coding sequence is TGTGCCAGCAGTTCCGCTAGCGGGAGCCTCGTGGTCACAGATACGCAGTATTTT. Protein product: CASSSASGSLVVTDTQYF.

V and J are TRBV6-6 and TRBJ1-4, with 7 positions matching TRBD1. The CDR3 runs to 14 residues. Germline lookup yields CDR1 MNHNY and CDR2 SVGAGI (reference sequence). J lost 4 bases, V lost 6 bases, and 5 bases had no gene match. The CDR3 DNA follows: TGTGCCAGCAGGGGGACAGCTGTTAATGAAAAACTGTTTTTT. It translates to CASRGTAVNEKLFF.

The V gene is TRBV4-2, the J gene TRBJ2-7; 8 bases align to TRBD1. This CDR3 contains 15 residues. Germline CDR1 is LGHNA and CDR2 is YNFKEQ. Germline trimming cut 1 base from V and 5 bases from J; bases unmatched to any gene: 7. The CDR3 nucleotides read TGTGCCAGCAGCCAAGCCGGGACAGGTTTCCACGAGCAGTACTTC. It yields the protein CASSQAGTGFHEQYF.

The chain couples TRBV29-1 to TRBJ2-1, with D unclear. This CDR3 spans 13 amino acids. V lost 4 bases, J lost 0 bases, and 7 bases lay in between. Germline V gives CDR1 SQVTM, CDR2 ANQGSEA. The CDR3 sequence: CSVGGSSYNEQFF. In DNA form, the CDR3 reads TGCAGCGTTGGGGGAAGCTCCTACAATGAGCAGTTCTTC.

The chain employs TRBV29-1 and TRBJ1-3; no reliable D call. The CDR3 loop spans 11 amino acids. CDR1 is SQVTM and CDR2 is ANQGSEA in the germline V gene. V lost 4 bases and J lost 4, with 5 bases in between. CDR3 in amino acids: CSVVGGNTIYF. The CDR3 coding sequence is TGCAGCGTTGTGGGGGGAAACACCATATATTTT.

The V and J genes are TRBV7-2 and TRBJ1-1; D gene unclear. CDR3 length: 12 amino acids. Trimming took 5 bases from V and 3 from J, leaving 7 bases between them. Germline loops: CDR1 SGHTA, CDR2 FQGNSA. In DNA, the CDR3 is TGTGCCAGCAGCCGCATGGACACTGAAGCTTTCTTT. Translation gives CASSRMDTEAFF.

The gene calls are TRBV5-4 and TRBJ1-1; D unresolved. The length of the CDR3 is 16 residues. V lost 0 bases to trimming and J lost 3 bases, with 15 bases between them. Germline CDR1 SGHNT, CDR2 YYREEE (reference sequence). CDR3 residues: CASSLGRGGDDTEAFF. The CDR3 nucleotides read TGTGCCAGCAGCTTGGGGAGAGGTGGTGATGACACTGAAGCTTTCTTT.

The rearrangement joins TRBV10-3 to TRBJ2-3; no clear D. This CDR3 spans 12 amino acids. The ends were cut back, 11 bases at V and 3 bases at J, with 12 bases in the middle. Germline values: CDR1 ENHRY, CDR2 SYGVKD. The CDR3 region has the DNA TGTGCCGTCTCCCCACAGACAGATACGCAGTATTTT. Its translation is CAVSPQTDTQYF.

Points on this clone: Relative to the germline gene, one junction end is altered; a read error may explain this. The V gene is TRBV2, the J gene TRBJ2-7, with 9 bases identical to TRBD1. CDR1 is SNHLY, CDR2 FYNNEI, per germline. This CDR3 is built from 12 residues. In DNA, the CDR3 is TGTGCCAGCAGGGCAACCGGGACAGGGTCACAATTC. Amino acids: CASRATGTGSQF.

This sequence joins TRBV2 and TRBJ2-1; maybe TRBD2 (8 bases). Germline V lookup: CDR1 SNHLY, CDR2 FYNNEI. This CDR3 has 15 amino acids. Trimming cost V 7 bases and J 7 bases, with 20 bases left between them. The CDR3 spells CASILREGAVNEQFF. The DNA of the CDR3 is TGTGCCAGCATCCTACGGGAGGGGGCGGTTAATGAGCAGTTCTTC. Full variable domain (outside the CDR3, taken from reference TRBV2 and TRBJ2-1): EPEVTQTPSHQVTQMGQEVILRCVPISNHLYFYWYRQILGQKVEFLVSFYNNEISEKSEIFDDQFSVERPDGSNFTLKIRSTKLEDSAMYFCASILREGAVNEQFFGPGTRLTVL.

Of note for this clone: A junction boundary mismatches the germline segment, possibly from a read error. The chain carries TRBV7-7 and TRBJ2-5; D is undetermined. The length of the CDR3 is 14 residues. Germline V gene data show CDR1 as SSHAT and CDR2 as FNYEAQ (reference sequence). In nucleotides, the CDR3 is TGTGCTAGCAGCTCCACGGAGTACCAAGAGACCCAGTACTTC. Amino acids: CASSSTEYQETQYF. Full variable domain (outside the CDR3, taken from reference TRBV7-7 and TRBJ2-5): GAGVSQSPRYKVTKRGQDVTLRCDPISSHATLYWYQQALGQGPEFLTYFNYEAQPDKSGLPSDRFSAERPEGSISTLTIQRTEQRDSAMYRCASSSTEYQETQYFGPGTRLLVL.

V gene TRBV7-2 combines with J gene TRBJ2-7, with 10 nucleotides matching TRBD2. The CDR3 sequence is 13 residues long. Trimming removed 5 bases from V and 3 bases from J; junction bases left unmatched: 1. In germline, CDR1 is SGHTA, CDR2 FQGNSA. CDR3 sequence (DNA): TGTGCCAGCAGCGAGCGGGGGGGCTACGAGCAGTACTTC. Amino acid sequence: CASSERGGYEQYF. Filled out from reference TRBV7-2 and TRBJ2-7, the complete variable domain reads GAGVSQSPSNKVTEKGKDVELRCDPISGHTALYWYRQSLGQGLEFLIYFQGNSAPDKSGLPSDRFSAERTGGSVSTLTIQRTQQEDSAVYLCASSERGGYEQYFGPGTRLTVT.

The rearrangement joins TRBV2 to TRBJ1-4; 7 bases fit TRBD1. This CDR3 contains 15 residues. The germline V gene has CDR1 SNHLY and CDR2 FYNNEI. The V gene end was trimmed by 5 bases and the J gene end by 12 bases; junction bases not matched to a gene: 15. In DNA, the CDR3 is TGTGCCAGCAGTCAGGGGGGCCTTGGTAATTCGGAACTGTTTTTT. Its translation: CASSQGGLGNSELFF.

The chain couples TRBV19 to TRBJ1-1, with TRBD1 as a possible D gene (5 bases). The V gene's germline CDR1 is LNHDA and CDR2 SQIVND (reference sequence). This CDR3 has 14 amino acids. V gave up 3 bases and J gave up 6 bases, with 14 bases separating them. CDR3 sequence: CASSMWDVRPEAFF. CDR3 DNA: TGTGCCAGTAGTATGTGGGACGTCAGGCCTGAAGCTTTCTTT.

There are a few counts of this clone. The genes are TRBV4-2 and TRBJ1-1; D remains ambiguous. The CDR3 length is 14 residues. CDR1 is LGHNA and CDR2 is YNFKEQ in the germline V gene. Trimming removed 7 bases from V and 6 bases from J, with 18 bases in between. CDR3 nucleotides: TGTGCCAGCACCGGGTCGGGCTTGGTCGCTGAAGCTTTCTTT. Amino acids: CASTGSGLVAEAFF.

The chain employs TRBV28 and TRBJ1-1, with TRBD1 matching over 8 bases. This CDR3 has 14 amino acids. J was trimmed by 6 bases and V by 6 bases; bases with no gene match: 9. Germline assignment: CDR1 MDHEN and CDR2 SYDVKM. The CDR3 DNA reads TGTGCCAGCAGCAGGACAGGGTTTGGCGCTGAAGCTTTCTTT. It is translated as CASSRTGFGAEAFF.

The chain joins TRBV6-1 to TRBJ1-3; D ambiguous. The CDR3 length is 15 residues. Trimming removed 3 bases from V and 0 bases from J, with 9 bases in between. The V gene's germline CDR1 is MNHNS and CDR2 SASEGT. The CDR3 region is CASSEVKPSGNTIYF. In nucleotides, the CDR3 is TGTGCCAGCAGTGAGGTCAAGCCCTCTGGAAACACCATATATTTT.

The chain carries TRBV18 and TRBJ2-7; no definite D call. The V and J ends lost 3 bases and 7 bases respectively, with 13 bases between them. The CDR3 has 13 residues. Germline CDR1 KGHSH, CDR2 LQKENI. The CDR3 DNA reads as TGTGCCAGCTCACCGCGAGTAGGAGAAGAGCAGTACTTC. Translation: CASSPRVGEEQYF.

This clone appeared once. This sequence joins TRBV6-5 and TRBJ1-4, with D possibly matching TRBD1 (5 bases). Between the trimmed V and J ends, which lost 10 bases and 5 bases, there was a span of 17 bases. The CDR3 covers 14 residues. Germline-derived CDR1 and CDR2 are MNHEY and SVGAGI. CDR3 DNA sequence: TGTGCCACTTTCTTCCGGGGGACGAATGAAAAACTGTTTTTT. Protein sequence: CATFFRGTNEKLFF.

V gene TRBV20-1 combines with J gene TRBJ2-7, with D tentatively TRBD1 (6 bases). Germline V lookup: CDR1 DFQATT, CDR2 SNEGSKA (reference sequence). The CDR3 has 11 amino acids. Trimming took off 5 bases at V and 9 bases at J, with 14 bases between the two ends. CDR3 nucleotides: TGCAGTGCTCTCAGACAGGATCGGCAGTACTTC. This translates into CSALRQDRQYF.

V is TRBV24-1 and J is TRBJ2-7; no firm D call. The germline gives CDR1 KGHDR, CDR2 SFDVKD. V was pared by 2 bases and J by 5 bases, with 9 bases between. The CDR3 sequence is 13 residues long. The CDR3 reads CATSDSSLDEQYF. The CDR3 nucleotides read TGTGCCACCAGTGATTCCTCTTTGGACGAGCAGTACTTC.

The gene calls are TRBV6-5 and TRBJ1-3, with 8 bases identical to TRBD1. CDR3 length equals 16 residues. After removal of 4 bases from V and 1 base from J, the junction contained 6 bases not matched to a gene. Germline CDR1 is MNHEY and CDR2 is SVGAGI. CDR3 in DNA: TGTGCCAGCAGTTTGCGACAGGGGAATTCTGGAAACACCATATATTTT. It translates to CASSLRQGNSGNTIYF.

There are a few counts of this clone. The rearrangement joins TRBV4-1 to TRBJ1-5, with D unresolved. Germline CDR1 MGHRA, CDR2 YSYEKL. Trimming cost V 5 bases and J 5 bases, with 10 bases left between them. The CDR3 totals 13 residues. CDR3 coding DNA: TGCGCCAGCAGCAATATAGGGTATCAGCCCCAGCATTTT. Protein sequence: CASSNIGYQPQHF.